The 4 T cell receptor beta chains listed next were all sequenced from one sample in a study of graft-versus-host responses after intestinal transplantation. Their specific antigens are unknown. TCRdb's table, derived via immunoSEQ multiplex PCR, lists solely in-frame clones and lacks some. The data show about 73,000 clones, roughly 90% seen once. The material was unstimulated CD8+ T cells sorted from spleen or lymph node cells, obtained before transplant. The source is a human donor who was the organ donor for an intestinal transplant.

This sequence joins TRBV11-2 and TRBJ1-2, with D possibly being TRBD1 (6 bases). Trimming shortened V by 3 bases and J by 2 bases, and 16 bases separated the two germline ends. The CDR3 has 16 residues. Germline V gene sequence: CDR1 SGHAT, CDR2 FQNNGV. The CDR3 bases are TGTGCCAGCAGCTTCAAACACAGGGTAGACAACTATGGCTACACCTTC. This gives the protein CASSFKHRVDNYGYTF.

J is TRBJ2-2 and V is TRBV27, with D possibly TRBD1 on 5 matching bases. Looked up from germline, CDR1 is MNHEY and CDR2 is SMNVEV (reference sequence). V dropped 7 bases and J dropped 2 bases, with 11 bases sitting between them. The CDR3 totals 14 residues. CDR3 in amino acids: CASKSRANTGELFF. In nucleotides, the CDR3 is TGTGCCAGCAAATCCAGGGCTAACACCGGGGAGCTGTTTTTT.

The chain couples TRBV27 to TRBJ1-6, with 9 nucleotides matching TRBD1. Germline-derived CDR1 and CDR2 are MNHEY and SMNVEV (reference sequence). CDR3 length: 14 amino acids. Trimming removed 6 bases from V and 7 bases from J; junction bases left unmatched: 4. The CDR3 coding sequence is TGTGCCAGCAGACCCGGGACAGGGAATTCACCCCTCCACTTT. Its translation: CASRPGTGNSPLHF.

This clone has only a few counts. This sequence joins TRBV28 and TRBJ1-6, with TRBD1 identical over 7 bases. The CDR3 covers 13 residues. V lost 3 bases and J lost 9; bases outside the gene matches: 2. Germline V CDR1 and CDR2: MDHEN, SYDVKM. The CDR3 coding sequence is TGTGCCAGCAGTTTCGCAGGGGGTTCACCCCTCCACTTT. It translates to CASSFAGGSPLHF.